This record looks at one T cell receptor beta chain sequence and its context. The antigen is undetermined. This specimen comes from a study of cytotoxic CD8 clonotypes in ibrutinib-treated CLL. Study-level background: Responses: approximately 25 partial, 2 complete; after median around 70 months, roughly 14 stayed remitted, 12 progressed. An average of 255,043 productive templates and roughly 94,000 productive rearrangements was obtained per sample.

In germline, CDR1 is DFQATT, CDR2 SNEGSKA (reference sequence). Trimming pared 5 bases from V and 8 bases from J, leaving 13 bases between. The CDR3 extends over 11 amino acids. Findings and caveats of the study: Increased clonality at ibrutinib response gave way to a return toward baseline at progression.

Deep sequencing aimed at 1 in 200,000 to 1 in 1 million T cells' resolution. This table comes from immunoSEQ multiplex PCR, and its TCRdb copy is limited to in-frame clones, with some not included. The table shows about 130,000 clones, with 80% to 90% occurring only once. This sample comprised PBMCs, obtained after 24 months of ibrutinib treatment. The clonotype originates from a human donor with chronic lymphocytic leukemia. The chain is built from TRBV20-1 and TRBJ2-7; D could derive from TRBD1 or TRBD2 (5 bases each). The CDR3 DNA is TGCAGTGCTGGGGACCACATTAAGCAGTACTTC. Translating gives CSAGDHIKQYF.